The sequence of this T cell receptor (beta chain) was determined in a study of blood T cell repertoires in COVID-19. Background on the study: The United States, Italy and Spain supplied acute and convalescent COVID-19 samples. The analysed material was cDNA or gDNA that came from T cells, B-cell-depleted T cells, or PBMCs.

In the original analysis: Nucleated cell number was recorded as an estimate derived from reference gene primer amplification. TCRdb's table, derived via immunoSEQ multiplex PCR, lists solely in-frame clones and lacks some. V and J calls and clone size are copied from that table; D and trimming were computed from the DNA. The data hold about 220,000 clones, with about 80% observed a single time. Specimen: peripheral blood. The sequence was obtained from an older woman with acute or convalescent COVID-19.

The CDR3 DNA reads as TGTGCCAGCAGCTTGATAAGCGGGGGGAACTACAATGAGCAGTTCTTC. Translating it yields CASSLISGGNYNEQFF. This chain joins TRBV5-6 and TRBJ2-1; the match to TRBD2 covers 9 bases. V was clipped by 1 base and J by 3 bases; unmatched bases: 5. The V gene's germline CDR1 is SGHDT and CDR2 YYEEEE. This CDR3 contains 16 residues.